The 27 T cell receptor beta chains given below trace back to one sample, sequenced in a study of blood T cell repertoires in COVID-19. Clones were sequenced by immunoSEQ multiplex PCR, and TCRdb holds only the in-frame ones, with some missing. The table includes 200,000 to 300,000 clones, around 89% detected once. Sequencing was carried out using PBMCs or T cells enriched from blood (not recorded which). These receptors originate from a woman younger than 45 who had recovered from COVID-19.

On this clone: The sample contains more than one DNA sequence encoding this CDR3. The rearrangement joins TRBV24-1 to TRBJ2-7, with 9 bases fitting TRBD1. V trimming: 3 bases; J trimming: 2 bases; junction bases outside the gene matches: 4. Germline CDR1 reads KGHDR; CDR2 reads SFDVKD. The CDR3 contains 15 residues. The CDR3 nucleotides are TGTGCCACCAGTGATCCGGGACAGGGAGCCTACGAGCAGTACTTC. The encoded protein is CATSDPGQGAYEQYF.

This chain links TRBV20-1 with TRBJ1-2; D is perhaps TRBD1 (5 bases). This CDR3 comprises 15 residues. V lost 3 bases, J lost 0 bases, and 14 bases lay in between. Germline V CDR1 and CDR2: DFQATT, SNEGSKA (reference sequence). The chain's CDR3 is CSASRHTGTNYGYTF. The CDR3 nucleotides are TGCAGTGCTAGTCGACATACAGGAACTAACTATGGCTACACCTTC.

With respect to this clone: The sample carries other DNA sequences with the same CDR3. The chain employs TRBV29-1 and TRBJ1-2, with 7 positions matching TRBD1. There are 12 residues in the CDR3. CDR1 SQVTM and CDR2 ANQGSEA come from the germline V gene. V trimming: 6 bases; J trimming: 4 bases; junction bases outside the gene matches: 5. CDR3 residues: CSVDHRGYGYTF. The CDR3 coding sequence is TGCAGCGTGGACCACAGGGGCTATGGCTACACCTTC.

This CDR3 reads CAWSAFGTDTQYF. The CDR3 region has the DNA TGTGCCTGGAGTGCGTTTGGCACAGATACGCAGTATTTT. The rearrangement joins TRBV30 to TRBJ2-3; D is unresolved. From germline, CDR1 is GTSNPN and CDR2 SVGIG (reference sequence). This CDR3 is 13 amino acids long. V was pared by 1 base and J by 1 base, with 6 bases between. Drawing the rest from reference TRBV30 and TRBJ2-3, the complete variable domain is SQTIHQWPATLVQPVGSPLSLECTVEGTSNPNLYWYRQAAGRGLQLLFYSVGIGQISSEVPQNLSASRPQDRQFILSSKKLLLSDSGFYLCAWSAFGTDTQYFGPGTRLTVL.

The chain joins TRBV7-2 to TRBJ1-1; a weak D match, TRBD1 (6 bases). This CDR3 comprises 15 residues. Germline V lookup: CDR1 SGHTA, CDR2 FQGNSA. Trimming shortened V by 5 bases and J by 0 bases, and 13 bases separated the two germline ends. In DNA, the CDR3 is TGTGCCAGCAGCCTCTACGGACAGATGAACACTGAAGCTTTCTTT. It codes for CASSLYGQMNTEAFF.

This chain's CDR3 is CASSPGQGAYEQYF. CDR3 bases: TGCGCCAGCAGCCCTGGACAGGGGGCCTACGAGCAGTACTTC. V gene TRBV4-1 combines with J gene TRBJ2-7; 10 nucleotides match TRBD1. With 4 bases clipped from V and 2 bases from J, the junction kept 2 bases outside the gene matches. This CDR3 has 14 residues. Germline V gene data show CDR1 as MGHRA and CDR2 as YSYEKL.

CDR3: CASSPGGYGYTF. CDR3 DNA sequence: TGTGCCAGCAGTCCCGGGGGCTATGGCTACACCTTC. V usage is TRBV6-5 and J usage is TRBJ1-2; possibly TRBD1 for D (5 bases). The CDR3 extends over 12 amino acids. Trimming took off 5 bases at V and 4 bases at J, with 8 bases between the two ends. Germline values: CDR1 MNHEY, CDR2 SVGAGI.

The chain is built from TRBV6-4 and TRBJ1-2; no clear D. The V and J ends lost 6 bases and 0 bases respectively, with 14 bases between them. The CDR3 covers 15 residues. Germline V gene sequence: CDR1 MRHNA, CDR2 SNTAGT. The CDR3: CASSLNGDPNYGYTF. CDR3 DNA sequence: TGTGCCAGCAGCCTCAACGGGGATCCTAACTATGGCTACACCTTC.

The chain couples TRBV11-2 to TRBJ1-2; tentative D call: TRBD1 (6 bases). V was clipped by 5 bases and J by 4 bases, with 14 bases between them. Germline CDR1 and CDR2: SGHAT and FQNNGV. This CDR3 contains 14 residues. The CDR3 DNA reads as TGTGCCAGCAGCCCGCAGGGGAACGTCTATGGCTACACCTTC. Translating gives CASSPQGNVYGYTF.

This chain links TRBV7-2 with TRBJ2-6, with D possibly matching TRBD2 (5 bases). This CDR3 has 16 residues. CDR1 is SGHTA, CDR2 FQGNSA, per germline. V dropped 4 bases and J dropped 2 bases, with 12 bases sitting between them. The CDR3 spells CASSSSPGTGANVLTF. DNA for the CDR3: TGTGCCAGCAGCTCAAGCCCCGGGACTGGGGCCAACGTCCTGACTTTC.

The CDR3 region is CASSQSRYEGNTEAFF. In nucleotides, the CDR3 is TGCGCCAGCAGCCAATCAAGATACGAGGGGAACACTGAAGCTTTCTTT. V is TRBV4-1 and J is TRBJ1-1; D remains ambiguous. CDR3 length equals 16 residues. CDR1 and CDR2 (germline): MGHRA, YSYEKL. Trimming shortened V by 2 bases and J by 1 base, and 14 bases separated the two germline ends.

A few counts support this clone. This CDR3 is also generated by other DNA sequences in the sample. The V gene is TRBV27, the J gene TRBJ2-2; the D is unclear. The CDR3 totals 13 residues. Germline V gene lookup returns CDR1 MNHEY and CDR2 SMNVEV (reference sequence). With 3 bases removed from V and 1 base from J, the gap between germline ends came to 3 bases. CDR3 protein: CASSFKNTGELFF. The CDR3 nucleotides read TGTGCCAGCAGTTTTAAGAACACCGGGGAGCTGTTTTTT.

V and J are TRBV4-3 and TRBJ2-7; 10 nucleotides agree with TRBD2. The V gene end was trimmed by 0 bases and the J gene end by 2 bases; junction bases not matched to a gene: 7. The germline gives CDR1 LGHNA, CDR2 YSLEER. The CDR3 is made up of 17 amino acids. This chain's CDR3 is CASSQELVAGGPYEQYF. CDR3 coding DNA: TGCGCCAGCAGCCAAGAGTTGGTAGCGGGAGGCCCCTACGAGCAGTACTTC.

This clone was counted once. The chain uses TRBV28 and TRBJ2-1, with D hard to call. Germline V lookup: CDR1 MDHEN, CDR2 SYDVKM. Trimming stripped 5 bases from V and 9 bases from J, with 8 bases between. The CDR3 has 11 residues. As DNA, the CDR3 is TGTGCCAGCAGTGAGTCGGGTGAGCAGTTCTTC. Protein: CASSESGEQFF.

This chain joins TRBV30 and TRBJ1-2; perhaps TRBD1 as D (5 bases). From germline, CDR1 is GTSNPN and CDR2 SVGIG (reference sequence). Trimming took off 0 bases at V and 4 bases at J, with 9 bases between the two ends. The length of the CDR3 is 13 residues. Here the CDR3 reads CAWSVGGVYGYTF. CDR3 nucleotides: TGTGCCTGGAGTGTTGGGGGGGTCTATGGCTACACCTTC.

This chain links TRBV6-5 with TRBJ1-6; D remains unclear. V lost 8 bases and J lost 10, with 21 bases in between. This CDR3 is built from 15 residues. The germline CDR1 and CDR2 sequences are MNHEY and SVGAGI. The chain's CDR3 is CASGTGYYSLSPLHF. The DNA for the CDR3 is TGTGCCAGCGGTACGGGGTATTATTCTTTGTCACCCCTCCACTTT.

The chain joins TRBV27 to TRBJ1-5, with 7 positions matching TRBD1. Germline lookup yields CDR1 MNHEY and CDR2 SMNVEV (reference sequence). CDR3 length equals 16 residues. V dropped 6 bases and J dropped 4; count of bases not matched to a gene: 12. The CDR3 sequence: CASSLGPWGQNQPQHF. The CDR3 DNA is TGTGCCAGCAGCCTAGGGCCATGGGGACAGAATCAGCCCCAGCATTTT.

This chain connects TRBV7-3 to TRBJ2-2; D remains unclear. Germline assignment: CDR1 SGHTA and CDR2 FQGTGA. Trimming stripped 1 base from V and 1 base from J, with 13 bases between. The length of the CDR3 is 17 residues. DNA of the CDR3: TGTGCCAGCAGCTTAATGTCGGGTATAGAGAACACCGGGGAGCTGTTTTTT. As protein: CASSLMSGIENTGELFF.

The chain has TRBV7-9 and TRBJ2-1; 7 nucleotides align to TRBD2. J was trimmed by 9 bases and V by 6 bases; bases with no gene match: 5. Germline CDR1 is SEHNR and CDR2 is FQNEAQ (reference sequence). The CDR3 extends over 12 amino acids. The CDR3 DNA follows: TGTGCCAGCAGTTGGACTAGAAGTGAGCAGTTCTTC. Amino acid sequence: CASSWTRSEQFF.

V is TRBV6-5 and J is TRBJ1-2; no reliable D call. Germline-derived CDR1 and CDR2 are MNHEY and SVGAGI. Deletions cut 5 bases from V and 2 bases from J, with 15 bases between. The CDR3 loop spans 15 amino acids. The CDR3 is CASSIRPVTNYGYTF. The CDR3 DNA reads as TGTGCCAGCAGTATCAGGCCCGTGACGAACTATGGCTACACCTTC.

CDR3 in DNA: TGTGCCAGCGGGCGGGAGGGCCTCTCCAATGAGCAGTTCTTC. Its protein is CASGREGLSNEQFF. The chain has TRBV2 and TRBJ2-1; the match to TRBD2 covers 9 bases. The germline gives CDR1 SNHLY, CDR2 FYNNEI. The V segment lost 8 bases and the J segment 6 bases; nucleotides outside the gene matches: 8. This CDR3 comprises 14 residues.

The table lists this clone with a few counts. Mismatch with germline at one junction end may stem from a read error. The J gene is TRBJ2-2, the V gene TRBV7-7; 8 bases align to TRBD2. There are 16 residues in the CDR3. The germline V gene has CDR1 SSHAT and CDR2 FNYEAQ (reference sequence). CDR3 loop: CASSSTGTSSTGELFF. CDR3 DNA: TGTGCTAGCAGCTCCACCGGGACTAGTAGCACCGGGGAGCTGTTTTTT.

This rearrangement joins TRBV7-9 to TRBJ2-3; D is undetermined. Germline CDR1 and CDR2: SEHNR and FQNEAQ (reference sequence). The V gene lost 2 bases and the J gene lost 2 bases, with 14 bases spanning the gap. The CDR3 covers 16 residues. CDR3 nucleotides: TGTGCCAGCAGCTTAACGGTTGGTATCGTCACAGATACGCAGTATTTT. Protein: CASSLTVGIVTDTQYF.

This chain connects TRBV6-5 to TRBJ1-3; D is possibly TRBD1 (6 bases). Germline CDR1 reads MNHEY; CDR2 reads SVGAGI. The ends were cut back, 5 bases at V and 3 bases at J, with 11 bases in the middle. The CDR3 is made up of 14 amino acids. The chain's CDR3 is CASSKQGYGNTIYF. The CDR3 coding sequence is TGTGCCAGCAGTAAACAGGGTTATGGAAACACCATATATTTT.

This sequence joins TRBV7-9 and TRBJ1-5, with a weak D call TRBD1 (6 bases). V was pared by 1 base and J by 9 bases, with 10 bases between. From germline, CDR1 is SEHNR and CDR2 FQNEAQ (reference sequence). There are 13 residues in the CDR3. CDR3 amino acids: CASSLGQGRPQHF. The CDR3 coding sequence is TGTGCCAGCAGCTTAGGGCAGGGGAGGCCCCAGCATTTT.

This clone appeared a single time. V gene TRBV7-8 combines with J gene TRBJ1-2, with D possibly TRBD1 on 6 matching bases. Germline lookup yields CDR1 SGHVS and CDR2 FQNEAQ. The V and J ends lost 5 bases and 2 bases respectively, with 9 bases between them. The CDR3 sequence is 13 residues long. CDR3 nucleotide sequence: TGTGCCAGCAGCCCAGGGGTAAACTATGGCTACACCTTC. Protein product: CASSPGVNYGYTF.

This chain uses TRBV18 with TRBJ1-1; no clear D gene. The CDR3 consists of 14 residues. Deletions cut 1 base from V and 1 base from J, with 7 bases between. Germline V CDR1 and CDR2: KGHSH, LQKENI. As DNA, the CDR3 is TGTGCCAGCTCACCACAAAGCAAGAACACTGAAGCTTTCTTT. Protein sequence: CASSPQSKNTEAFF.